The 28 T cell receptor beta chains reported below all come from one sample, sequenced in a study of OX40 agonist ivuxolimab in advanced cancers. The method was immunoSEQ multiplex PCR; TCRdb's version includes in-frame clones alone and lacks a portion of them. There are 82,000 or so clones in the sample; more than 90% occur only once, and 0.65% lies in the top ten. The sequences come from CD4+ or CD8+ T cells sorted from blood, collected in a trial of the OX40 agonist ivuxolimab. These receptors were taken from an adult with an advanced solid tumor such as melanoma, head and neck, liver or kidney cancer.

Points on this clone: The junction and the germline gene differ at one end; a read error may be behind it. The same CDR3 also results from other DNA sequences found in this sample. V gene TRBV6-5 combines with J gene TRBJ2-7; no clear D. CDR3 length: 14 residues. Germline values: CDR1 MNHEY, CDR2 SVGAGI. CDR3 nucleotides: TGTGCCAGTAGTTACGATATAGGGAAGGGCGAGCAGTACTTC. Protein: CASSYDIGKGEQYF.

V gene TRBV19 combines with J gene TRBJ2-2, with TRBD1 matching over 11 bases. The germline gives CDR1 LNHDA, CDR2 SQIVND (reference sequence). Germline trimming cut 6 bases from V and 2 bases from J; bases unmatched to any gene: 2. CDR3 length: 15 amino acids. This chain's CDR3 is CASRWTGGNTGELFF. In nucleotides, the CDR3 is TGTGCCAGTAGGTGGACAGGGGGCAACACCGGGGAGCTGTTTTTT.

The CDR3 sequence is CASSYFDRASNEQFF. The CDR3 region has the DNA TGTGCCAGTAGTTACTTCGACAGGGCGAGCAATGAGCAGTTCTTC. The chain carries TRBV19 and TRBJ2-1, with 7 bases identical to TRBD1. Germline CDR1 is LNHDA and CDR2 is SQIVND (reference sequence). This CDR3 has 15 residues. Losses at the gene ends were 5 bases for V and 6 bases for J; bases not matched to a gene: 10.

The chain combines TRBV2 with TRBJ2-2; no reliable D call. The V gene lost 5 bases and the J gene lost 1 base, with 2 bases spanning the gap. CDR1 is SNHLY, CDR2 FYNNEI, per germline. This CDR3 spans 12 amino acids. DNA of the CDR3: TGTGCCAGCAGTCTGAACACCGGGGAGCTGTTTTTT. The encoded protein is CASSLNTGELFF.

The chain combines TRBV9 with TRBJ2-2, with D maybe TRBD2 (6 bases). CDR3 length: 19 residues. V shed 3 bases and J shed 4 bases, with 25 bases lying between them. Germline CDR1 and CDR2: SGDLS and YYNGEE. CDR3 sequence (DNA): TGTGCCAGCAGCGCCCTGGGGGGTCAGGGAAGGTCTAGCACCGGGGAGCTGTTTTTT. It codes for CASSALGGQGRSSTGELFF.

V and J are TRBV7-9 and TRBJ2-1; D gene uncertain. The germline CDR1 and CDR2 sequences are SEHNR and FQNEAQ (reference sequence). The CDR3 consists of 11 residues. V gave up 1 base and J gave up 13 bases, with 8 bases separating them. The DNA for the CDR3 is TGTGCCAGCAGCTTAGGATTGTTACAGTTCTTC. Residues: CASSLGLLQFF.

The CDR3 nucleotides are TGTGCCAGCAGCGTAGAACTGAACACCGGGGAGCTGTTTTTT. This encodes CASSVELNTGELFF. This chain connects TRBV9 to TRBJ2-2; D is ambiguous. V lost 0 bases to trimming and J lost 1 base, with 4 bases between them. CDR3 size: 14 residues. Germline-derived CDR1 and CDR2 are SGDLS and YYNGEE.

This clone was seen just once. CDR3 in amino acids: CASSRVSTEAFF. The CDR3 region has the DNA TGTGCCAGCAGCCGGGTATCCACTGAAGCTTTCTTT. The chain uses TRBV5-4 and TRBJ1-1; no firm D call. Germline CDR1 reads SGHNT; CDR2 reads YYREEE (reference sequence). This CDR3 has 12 amino acids. V lost 4 bases, J lost 4 bases, and 8 bases lay in between. The whole variable domain, remainder taken from reference TRBV5-4 and TRBJ1-1, is ETGVTQSPTHLIKTRGQQVTLRCSSQSGHNTVSWYQQALGQGPQFIFQYYREEENGRGNFPPRFSGLQFPNYSSELNVNALELDDSALYLCASSRVSTEAFFGQGTRLTVV.

The rearrangement uses TRBV5-6 and TRBJ2-3; 10 bases map to TRBD2. V shed 1 base and J 8 bases; nucleotides not matched to a gene: 10. Germline V gene lookup returns CDR1 SGHDT and CDR2 YYEEEE. This CDR3 has 16 residues. The CDR3 region is CASSLSAGGPTSTQYF. In DNA form, the CDR3 reads TGTGCCAGCAGCTTGTCAGCGGGGGGGCCCACCTCTACGCAGTATTTT.

V and J are TRBV5-6 and TRBJ1-3; D is possibly TRBD1 (5 bases). Germline loops: CDR1 SGHDT, CDR2 YYEEEE. V gave up 4 bases and J gave up 2 bases, with 10 bases separating them. The CDR3 loop spans 14 amino acids. The CDR3 protein is CASSPTVTGNTIYF. The CDR3 DNA is TGTGCCAGCAGCCCGACAGTTACTGGAAACACCATATATTTT.

This rearrangement joins TRBV11-3 to TRBJ1-1; 7 bases match TRBD1. V shed 5 bases and J 1 base; nucleotides not matched to a gene: 4. The germline V gene has CDR1 SGHNT and CDR2 YENEEA. The CDR3 runs 14 residues. In DNA form, the CDR3 reads TGTGCCAGCAGCCCAGGGGGAAGGAACACTGAAGCTTTCTTT. Translation gives CASSPGGRNTEAFF.

The chain recombines TRBV18 with TRBJ2-5, with 7 nucleotides matching TRBD1. This CDR3 comprises 14 residues. J lost 4 bases, V lost 5 bases, and 7 bases had no gene match. Looked up from germline, CDR1 is KGHSH and CDR2 is LQKENI. CDR3 sequence: CASSSTTGRETQYF. CDR3 bases: TGTGCCAGCTCATCGACGACAGGGAGAGAGACCCAGTACTTC.

The chain employs TRBV10-1 and TRBJ2-5; 7 bases map to TRBD1. Germline loops: CDR1 WNHNN, CDR2 SYGVQD (reference sequence). The ends lost 7 bases at V and 2 bases at J; junction bases unmatched: 4. The CDR3 is 13 amino acids. CDR3 nucleotide sequence: TGCGCCAGCAAAAGACAGGGACAAGAGACCCAGTACTTC. Its protein product is CASKRQGQETQYF.

The chain recombines TRBV5-1 with TRBJ2-5, with D perhaps TRBD2 (7 bases). The CDR3 loop spans 17 amino acids. Germline CDR1 and CDR2: SGHRS and YFSETQ. Trimming cost V 0 bases and J 5 bases, with 20 bases left between them. This chain's CDR3 is CASSLGVGGTRGETQYF. The CDR3 DNA follows: TGCGCCAGCAGCTTGGGCGTCGGGGGGACACGGGGCGAGACCCAGTACTTC.

The rearrangement uses TRBV5-1 and TRBJ2-7; 11 bases map to TRBD1. The CDR3 extends over 15 amino acids. V was clipped by 0 bases and J by 4 bases; unmatched bases: 3. Germline V gene lookup returns CDR1 SGHRS and CDR2 YFSETQ. Here the CDR3 reads CASSLGGTGGYEQYF. CDR3 DNA: TGCGCCAGCAGCTTGGGCGGGACAGGGGGATACGAGCAGTACTTC.

This chain connects TRBV29-1 to TRBJ1-5; D is ambiguous. The CDR3 length is 13 residues. Germline V gene lookup returns CDR1 SQVTM and CDR2 ANQGSEA. Deletions cut 4 bases from V and 1 base from J, with 8 bases between. CDR3 in DNA: TGCAGCGTTGGTGGCGAGAGCAATCAGCCCCAGCATTTT. The encoded protein is CSVGGESNQPQHF.

This chain uses TRBV6-5 with TRBJ2-1, with TRBD1 matching 7 bases. The germline gives CDR1 MNHEY, CDR2 SVGAGI. V dropped 6 bases and J dropped 4; count of bases not matched to a gene: 9. The CDR3 loop spans 15 amino acids. Written as DNA, the CDR3 is TGTGCCAGCAGCCCACAGGGGACCGAATACAATGAGCAGTTCTTC. Encoded protein: CASSPQGTEYNEQFF.

The rearrangement uses TRBV11-3 and TRBJ1-1; no firm D call. Germline V gives CDR1 SGHNT, CDR2 YENEEA. The CDR3 is 14 residues long. Trimming removed 2 bases at V and 0 bases at J, with 7 bases between. In DNA form, the CDR3 reads TGTGCCAGCAGCTTACAGTTCATGAACACTGAAGCTTTCTTT. This codes for CASSLQFMNTEAFF. The whole variable domain, remainder taken from reference TRBV11-3 and TRBJ1-1, is EAGVVQSPRYKIIEKKQPVAFWCNPISGHNTLYWYLQNLGQGPELLIRYENEEAVDDSQLPKDRFSAERLKGVDSTLKIQPAELGDSAVYLCASSLQFMNTEAFFGQGTRLTVV.

This clone appeared once. The V call is TRBV13, the J call TRBJ1-2; D is perhaps TRBD1 (5 bases). V shed 7 bases and J shed 7 bases, with 16 bases lying between them. This CDR3 comprises 13 residues. The germline CDR1 and CDR2 sequences are PRHDT and FYEKMQ (reference sequence). CDR3 sequence (DNA): TGTGCCAGCATCGAAGCGGGGAGGGGTGGCTACACCTTC. The encoded protein is CASIEAGRGGYTF.

This chain links TRBV19 with TRBJ2-1, with a tentative D call TRBD2 (6 bases). CDR3 length: 16 amino acids. The germline V and J ends were trimmed by 7 bases and 4 bases, with 20 bases remaining between them. From germline, CDR1 is LNHDA and CDR2 SQIVND (reference sequence). CDR3: CASISGEGGPYNEQFF. The CDR3 nucleotides read TGTGCCAGTATTAGCGGAGAGGGAGGACCATACAATGAGCAGTTCTTC.

The chain carries TRBV18 and TRBJ2-3; TRBD2 matches at 9 bases. The length of the CDR3 is 17 residues. The germline CDR1 and CDR2 sequences are KGHSH and LQKENI. The junction had 7 bases not matched to a gene; V was cut back by 0 bases and J by 3 bases. The DNA for the CDR3 is TGTGCCAGCTCACCACCGAACGCGGGGGGGATTACAGATACGCAGTATTTT. This codes for CASSPPNAGGITDTQYF.

The chain carries TRBV13 and TRBJ2-6; D is ambiguous. Trimming shortened V by 4 bases and J by 1 base, and 5 bases separated the two germline ends. Germline CDR1 reads PRHDT; CDR2 reads FYEKMQ (reference sequence). The CDR3 totals 14 residues. The CDR3 region has the DNA TGTGCCAGCAGCTCCTCATCTGGGGCCAACGTCCTGACTTTC. Translating gives CASSSSSGANVLTF.

The rearrangement links TRBV18 to TRBJ2-1; D is perhaps TRBD1 or TRBD2 (6 bases each). From germline, CDR1 is KGHSH and CDR2 LQKENI. The CDR3 sequence is 15 residues long. V lost 0 bases and J lost 11, with 17 bases in between. The CDR3 DNA reads as TGTGCCAGCTCACCACCAGGGGGGATACTCGTAAAGCAGTTCTTC. It encodes CASSPPGGILVKQFF.

Remarks on this clone: The junction differs from germline at one of its ends, possibly a read error. The chain joins TRBV30 to TRBJ1-6, with TRBD1 as a possible D gene (5 bases). Per the germline V gene, CDR1 is GTSNPN and CDR2 is SVGIG (reference sequence). CDR3 length: 14 residues. This CDR3 is CAWSLGRRDSPPHF. The CDR3 DNA reads as TGTGCCTGGAGTCTGGGACGGAGGGATTCACCCCCCCACTTT.

This chain connects TRBV29-1 to TRBJ2-3; 8 bases agree with TRBD2. With 4 bases clipped from V and 11 bases from J, the junction kept 2 bases outside the gene matches. This CDR3 contains 10 residues. Germline assignment: CDR1 SQVTM and CDR2 ANQGSEA. For the CDR3, the DNA is TGCAGCGTTGTCGGGAGGGTGCAGTATTTT. Residues: CSVVGRVQYF.

The rearrangement joins TRBV6-6 to TRBJ1-2; a weak D match, TRBD1 (6 bases). The V gene's germline CDR1 is MNHNY and CDR2 SVGAGI (reference sequence). The germline V and J ends were trimmed by 6 bases and 2 bases, with 16 bases remaining between them. The CDR3 is made up of 15 amino acids. Written as DNA, the CDR3 is TGTGCCAGCAGGCAACAGGGAGGGTCGAACTATGGCTACACCTTC. Its protein is CASRQQGGSNYGYTF.

The chain is built from TRBV7-8 and TRBJ1-5; 8 nucleotides line up with TRBD1. V gave up 1 base and J gave up 1 base; unmatched junction bases: 3. CDR1 is SGHVS, CDR2 FQNEAQ, per germline. The CDR3 length is 16 residues. For the CDR3, the DNA is TGTGCCAGCAGCTTAGAGGGACAGGTGAGCAATCAGCCCCAGCATTTT. This gives the protein CASSLEGQVSNQPQHF.

V is TRBV6-5 and J is TRBJ2-1; 7 bases are shared with TRBD2. V lost 8 bases to trimming and J lost 5 bases; unmatched junction nucleotides: 12. The germline V gene has CDR1 MNHEY and CDR2 SVGAGI. This CDR3 contains 15 residues. CDR3 region: CASQEPAGQNNEQFF. DNA for the CDR3: TGTGCCAGCCAAGAACCAGCGGGGCAGAACAATGAGCAGTTCTTC.